This T cell receptor (beta chain) stems from a study of Tregs in tolerant kidney transplant recipients. Notes on the study in general: Validation in larger populations is needed because few patients were studied. Nucleotide sequences could not be compared across some patients' samples due to primer changes. No direct test of biological reproducibility was done here.

Related graft donors supplied nonmyeloablative bone marrow transplants, and mixed chimerism was transient. CD4+CD25+CD127- Tregs, CD4+CD25- non-Tregs, CD4 and CD8 cells were sorted. TCRdb keeps only in-frame clones here, not all; method: immunoSEQ multiplex PCR. The sample contains approximately 81,000 clones, about 91% of which appear only once. V shed 0 bases and J 5 bases; nucleotides not matched to a gene: 12. Germline CDR1 reads SQVTM; CDR2 reads ANQGSEA. The CDR3 runs to 16 residues. Details on this clone: Its antigen is not known.

The source material was CD4+ T cells from blood (PBMCs), sampled 24 months after the transplant. The sequence came from a human patient who received a combined kidney and bone marrow transplant. Some T cells may be provided by the graft donor. The V and J genes are TRBV29-1 and TRBJ1-2, with 7 positions matching TRBD1. The DNA of the CDR3 is TGCAGCGTTGAAGATCCCCCGACAGGGACAAAGTATGGCTACACCTTC. Protein product: CSVEDPPTGTKYGYTF.